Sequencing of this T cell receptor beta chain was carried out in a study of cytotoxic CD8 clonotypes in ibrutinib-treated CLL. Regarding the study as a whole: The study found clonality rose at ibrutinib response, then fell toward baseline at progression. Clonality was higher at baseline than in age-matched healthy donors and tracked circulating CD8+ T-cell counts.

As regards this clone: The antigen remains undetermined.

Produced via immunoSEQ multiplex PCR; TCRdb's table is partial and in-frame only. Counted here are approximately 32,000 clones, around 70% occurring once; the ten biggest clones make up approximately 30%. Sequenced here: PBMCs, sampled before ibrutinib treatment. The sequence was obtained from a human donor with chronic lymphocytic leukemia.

Here the CDR3 reads CASQRGGYTDTQYF. CDR3 nucleotides: TGTGCCAGCCAACGGGGGGGATACACAGATACGCAGTATTTT. This chain uses TRBV2 with TRBJ2-3; the match to TRBD2 covers 8 bases. This CDR3 comprises 14 residues. The germline gives CDR1 SNHLY, CDR2 FYNNEI. V lost 8 bases and J lost 2; bases outside the gene matches: 6.